Each of the 29 T cell receptor beta chains below was sequenced from the same sample in a study of cytomegalovirus exposure and HLA in healthy donors. Primers for the PCR totalled 60 Vbeta and 13 Jbeta. Generated by immunoSEQ multiplex PCR, the TCRdb table keeps only in-frame clones and is missing some. This sample has about 150,000 clones; 76% occur once, and the top ten carry 3% to 3.5%. Sequenced sample: PBMCs. The source is a male donor in good health and CMV-seronegative.

The chain couples TRBV28 to TRBJ2-7; weak D call: TRBD1 (6 bases). The length of the CDR3 is 16 residues. Per germline, CDR1 MDHEN and CDR2 SYDVKM. The V and J ends lost 5 bases and 1 base respectively, with 18 bases between them. The CDR3 sequence: CASSLGRTELSYEQYF. DNA of the CDR3: TGTGCCAGCAGTCTAGGCCGGACAGAGTTATCCTACGAGCAGTACTTC. Supplemented by reference TRBV28 and TRBJ2-7, the full variable domain reads DVKVTQSSRYLVKRTGEKVFLECVQDMDHENMFWYRQDPGLGLRLIYFSYDVKMKEKGDIPEGYSVSREKKERFSLILESASTNQTSMYLCASSLGRTELSYEQYFGPGTRLTVT.

J is TRBJ1-2 and V is TRBV19; D is undetermined. The V gene's germline CDR1 is LNHDA and CDR2 SQIVND (reference sequence). The CDR3 is made up of 14 amino acids. The V and J ends lost 3 bases and 4 bases respectively, with 12 bases between them. The CDR3 DNA follows: TGTGCCAGTAGTATTTCCGTAACCGGCTATGGCTACACCTTC. Translating it yields CASSISVTGYGYTF.

This clone was seen once. The genes are TRBV7-7 and TRBJ2-3; 11 nucleotides agree with TRBD2. The CDR3 is made up of 15 amino acids. V trimming: 4 bases; J trimming: 4 bases; junction bases outside the gene matches: 4. Germline assignment: CDR1 SSHAT and CDR2 FNYEAQ (reference sequence). CDR3 amino acids: CASSSGTSGADTQYF. The CDR3 nucleotides are TGTGCCAGCAGCTCCGGGACTAGCGGTGCAGATACGCAGTATTTT.

V gene TRBV28 combines with J gene TRBJ2-3; D unclear. The CDR3 contains 13 residues. CDR1 and CDR2 from the germline V gene are MDHEN and SYDVKM. The V gene lost 5 bases and the J gene lost 0 bases, with 6 bases spanning the gap. The CDR3: CASSTGSTDTQYF. The CDR3 DNA sequence: TGTGCCAGCAGTACCGGGAGCACAGATACGCAGTATTTT. Combining the CDR3 with reference TRBV28 and TRBJ2-3 gives the whole variable domain DVKVTQSSRYLVKRTGEKVFLECVQDMDHENMFWYRQDPGLGLRLIYFSYDVKMKEKGDIPEGYSVSREKKERFSLILESASTNQTSMYLCASSTGSTDTQYFGPGTRLTVL.

V gene TRBV5-4 combines with J gene TRBJ2-1, with 7 nucleotides matching TRBD2. V lost 0 bases and J lost 5; bases outside the gene matches: 8. This CDR3 has 16 residues. Germline values: CDR1 SGHNT, CDR2 YYREEE (reference sequence). The CDR3 nucleotides read TGTGCCAGCAGCTTGGCCGGGGCTAGCGGCGACAATGAGCAGTTCTTC. It specifies CASSLAGASGDNEQFF.

The CDR3 DNA reads TGTGCCAGCGGGAGCGGAGAGACCCAGTACTTC. Residues: CASGSGETQYF. The genes are TRBV7-6 and TRBJ2-5, with D perhaps TRBD2 (5 bases). CDR1 and CDR2 from the germline V gene are SGHVS and FNYEAQ. CDR3 length equals 11 residues. V dropped 8 bases and J dropped 4 bases, with 8 bases sitting between them.

The rearrangement links TRBV7-2 to TRBJ2-3, with D perhaps matching TRBD2 (5 bases). Between the trimmed V and J ends, which lost 1 base and 5 bases, there was a span of 7 bases. This CDR3 is 13 amino acids long. The germline gives CDR1 SGHTA, CDR2 FQGNSA. In DNA form, the CDR3 reads TGTGCCAGCAGCTTAGGAGGGCGAGATACGCAGTATTTT. It encodes CASSLGGRDTQYF. The entire variable domain, with the rest obtained from reference TRBV7-2 and TRBJ2-3, is as follows: GAGVSQSPSNKVTEKGKDVELRCDPISGHTALYWYRQSLGQGLEFLIYFQGNSAPDKSGLPSDRFSAERTGGSVSTLTIQRTQQEDSAVYLCASSLGGRDTQYFGPGTRLTVL.

CDR3 in DNA: TGTGCCAGCAGTTTATCGACAGGGCCCTACGAGCAGTACTTC. As protein: CASSLSTGPYEQYF. This chain uses TRBV27 with TRBJ2-7; 7 bases map to TRBD1. Germline trimming cut 0 bases from V and 2 bases from J; bases unmatched to any gene: 1. This CDR3 is 14 amino acids long. CDR1 and CDR2 (germline): MNHEY, SMNVEV (reference sequence).

The chain couples TRBV5-1 to TRBJ2-2; TRBD2 might be the D (5 bases). V dropped 3 bases and J dropped 7 bases, with 7 bases sitting between them. The CDR3 length is 12 residues. Germline V CDR1 and CDR2: SGHRS, YFSETQ. The CDR3 DNA is TGCGCCAGCAGCTCCCGGGGCGGGGAGCTGTTTTTT. Its protein product is CASSSRGGELFF.

This clone appeared a single time. The V gene is TRBV11-3, the J gene TRBJ2-7; 7 nucleotides agree with TRBD2. In germline, CDR1 is SGHNT, CDR2 YENEEA. After removal of 5 bases from V and 5 bases from J, the junction contained 6 bases not matched to a gene. This CDR3 has 13 residues. The CDR3 reads CASSTGGNHEQYF. CDR3 nucleotides: TGTGCCAGCAGCACGGGGGGTAACCACGAGCAGTACTTC.

The rearrangement uses TRBV28 and TRBJ2-7; 14 bases agree with TRBD2. The length of the CDR3 is 17 residues. CDR1 and CDR2 from the germline V gene are MDHEN and SYDVKM. Trimming cost V 4 bases and J 4 bases; bases outside gene matches: 9. The CDR3 region is CASSSPGLAGGGYEQYF. The CDR3 coding sequence is TGTGCCAGCAGTTCCCCCGGACTAGCGGGGGGCGGTTACGAGCAGTACTTC.

The rearrangement uses TRBV7-9 and TRBJ2-1, with TRBD2 identical over 8 bases. Germline V gene lookup returns CDR1 SEHNR and CDR2 FQNEAQ (reference sequence). CDR3 length equals 15 residues. J gave up 7 bases and V 7 bases, and 12 bases lay outside the gene matches. CDR3 in amino acids: CASIARGGVGNEQFF. The CDR3 DNA reads as TGTGCCAGCATCGCTCGGGGGGGAGTGGGAAATGAGCAGTTCTTC.

Notes on this clone: The junction and the germline gene differ at one end; a read error may be behind it. This sample includes further DNA sequences coding for the same CDR3. The chain carries TRBV6-5 and TRBJ2-7; 9 bases align to TRBD1. CDR3 length: 16 amino acids. CDR1 is MNHEY, CDR2 SVGAGI, per germline. CDR3: CASSYSVLGTGRKQYF. CDR3 DNA: TGCGCCAGCAGTTACTCGGTGCTCGGGACAGGGAGAAAGCAGTACTTC.

The gene calls are TRBV28 and TRBJ1-1; 11 bases line up with TRBD1. Germline V gene lookup returns CDR1 MDHEN and CDR2 SYDVKM. CDR3 length: 15 residues. With 4 bases clipped from V and 5 bases from J, the junction kept 6 bases outside the gene matches. CDR3 in DNA: TGTGCCAGCAGTTCGGACAGGGGGCGCCGAACTGAAGCTTTCTTT. Translation: CASSSDRGRRTEAFF.

This chain connects TRBV7-9 to TRBJ1-5, with 10 nucleotides matching TRBD1. V shed 5 bases and J 4 bases; nucleotides not matched to a gene: 2. Germline loops: CDR1 SEHNR, CDR2 FQNEAQ (reference sequence). The CDR3 is 14 residues long. The CDR3 coding sequence is TGTGCCAGCAGCCCGGGACAGGGGAATCAGCCCCAGCATTTT. Translation gives CASSPGQGNQPQHF.

The J gene is TRBJ2-2, the V gene TRBV25-1; no definite D call. Trimming left V 2 bases short and J 2 bases short, with 6 bases between. CDR1 and CDR2 (germline): MGHDK, SYGVNS. The CDR3 is 14 residues long. DNA of the CDR3: TGTGCCAGCAGTGAACCAGGAAACACCGGGGAGCTGTTTTTT. Protein sequence: CASSEPGNTGELFF. Full variable domain (outside the CDR3, taken from reference TRBV25-1 and TRBJ2-2): EADIYQTPRYLVIGTGKKITLECSQTMGHDKMYWYQQDPGMELHLIHYSYGVNSTEKGDLSSESTVSRIRTEHFPLTLESARPSHTSQYLCASSEPGNTGELFFGEGSRLTVL.

The CDR3 here is CASSFYRVPSGGYTF. The CDR3 bases are TGTGCCAGCAGTTTTTACAGGGTCCCTAGCGGTGGCTACACCTTC. The chain has TRBV28 and TRBJ1-2; D is perhaps TRBD1 (6 bases). V lost 3 bases and J 7 bases, leaving 18 bases between the germline ends. The CDR3 has 15 residues. Germline V gene sequence: CDR1 MDHEN, CDR2 SYDVKM.

The rearrangement uses TRBV7-9 and TRBJ1-2, with 9 bases that match TRBD1. This CDR3 region has 13 residues. From germline, CDR1 is SEHNR and CDR2 FQNEAQ (reference sequence). With V trimmed by 5 bases and J by 7 bases, 5 bases remained unmatched. The CDR3 nucleotides are TGTGCCAGCAGCCTAACGACAGGGGGTGGCTACACCTTC. This translates into CASSLTTGGGYTF.

The rearrangement joins TRBV6-5 to TRBJ2-7, with D unresolved. The germline V and J ends were trimmed by 5 bases and 0 bases, with 8 bases remaining between them. CDR1 MNHEY and CDR2 SVGAGI come from the germline V gene. The CDR3 contains 13 residues. The CDR3, as DNA: TGTGCCAGCAGTGAAACAGACTCCTACGAGCAGTACTTC. It codes for CASSETDSYEQYF.

This chain uses TRBV4-2 with TRBJ2-2; 7 nucleotides align to TRBD1. V lost 0 bases to trimming and J lost 4 bases; unmatched junction nucleotides: 11. CDR3 size: 18 residues. Looked up from germline, CDR1 is LGHNA and CDR2 is YNFKEQ. The CDR3 reads CASSQEIRGRGITGELFF. The CDR3 bases are TGTGCCAGCAGCCAAGAAATTCGCGGCAGGGGGATCACCGGGGAGCTGTTTTTT.

This chain uses TRBV29-1 with TRBJ2-3; weak D call: TRBD2 (5 bases). V was trimmed by 3 bases and J by 3 bases, leaving 7 bases between them. This CDR3 has 12 amino acids. CDR1 is SQVTM and CDR2 is ANQGSEA in the germline V gene. The CDR3 reads CSVDRGTDTQYF. The CDR3 DNA is TGCAGCGTTGATCGCGGGACAGATACGCAGTATTTT.

The V call is TRBV6-1, the J call TRBJ1-2; weak D call: TRBD1 (5 bases). Germline V gives CDR1 MNHNS, CDR2 SASEGT. The germline V and J ends were trimmed by 5 bases and 4 bases, with 14 bases remaining between them. This CDR3 spans 14 amino acids. CDR3 in amino acids: CASSREQGGYGYTF. Here the CDR3 DNA reads TGTGCCAGCAGTCGGGAGCAGGGAGGCTATGGCTACACCTTC.

The J gene is TRBJ2-1, the V gene TRBV27; tentatively, D is TRBD1 (7 bases). The CDR3 totals 16 residues. Looked up from germline, CDR1 is MNHEY and CDR2 is SMNVEV (reference sequence). Trimming pared 1 base from V and 1 base from J, leaving 11 bases between. The CDR3: CASSLWTGGSYNEQFF. For the CDR3, the DNA is TGTGCCAGCAGTTTATGGACAGGAGGGTCCTACAATGAGCAGTTCTTC.

The rearrangement uses TRBV27 and TRBJ1-2; no definite D call. Per germline, CDR1 MNHEY and CDR2 SMNVEV (reference sequence). Deletions cut 5 bases from V and 0 bases from J, with 4 bases between. The CDR3 runs to 12 residues. The chain's CDR3 is CASSPTNYGYTF. The CDR3 DNA follows: TGTGCCAGCAGTCCCACTAACTATGGCTACACCTTC.

The V call is TRBV7-2, the J call TRBJ1-1, with 7 bases that match TRBD1. The V segment lost 10 bases and the J segment 2 bases; nucleotides outside the gene matches: 10. Germline CDR1 and CDR2: SGHTA and FQGNSA. CDR3 length: 14 amino acids. The CDR3 reads CATKRRQGNTEAFF. The CDR3 nucleotides read TGTGCCACCAAAAGGAGACAGGGAAACACTGAAGCTTTCTTT.

The chain is built from TRBV5-8 and TRBJ2-7, with TRBD1 as a possible D gene (6 bases). The germline V gene has CDR1 SGHTS and CDR2 YDEGEE. Trimming stripped 0 bases from V and 2 bases from J, with 6 bases between. The CDR3 has 13 amino acids. The CDR3, as DNA: TGTGCCAGCAGCTTGGACAGGGCCTACGAGCAGTACTTC. It yields the protein CASSLDRAYEQYF. The entire variable domain, with the rest obtained from reference TRBV5-8 and TRBJ2-7, is as follows: EAGVTQSPTHLIKTRGQQATLRCSPISGHTSVYWYQQALGLGLQFLLWYDEGEERNRGNFPPRFSGRQFPNYSSELNVNALELEDSALYLCASSLDRAYEQYFGPGTRLTVT.

This chain links TRBV19 with TRBJ1-1, with D perhaps matching TRBD1 (6 bases). V was shortened by 4 bases and J by 5 bases, with 23 bases between the two germline ends. CDR3 length equals 17 residues. CDR1 is LNHDA and CDR2 is SQIVND in the germline V gene (reference sequence). CDR3 region: CASSRWAGVLDSTEAFF. CDR3 nucleotide sequence: TGTGCCAGTAGTAGGTGGGCAGGGGTTTTGGACTCGACTGAAGCTTTCTTT.

V gene TRBV7-8 combines with J gene TRBJ2-7, with D maybe TRBD1 (5 bases). The CDR3 is made up of 15 amino acids. Germline CDR1 SGHVS, CDR2 FQNEAQ. The V gene lost 2 bases and the J gene lost 2 bases, with 13 bases spanning the gap. CDR3: CASSLRGNPTYEQYF. CDR3 DNA: TGTGCCAGCAGCTTAAGGGGAAACCCAACCTACGAGCAGTACTTC. Based on the CDR3 plus reference TRBV7-8 and TRBJ2-7, the full variable domain is GAGVSQSPRYKVAKRGQDVALRCDPISGHVSLFWYQQALGQGPEFLTYFQNEAQLDKSGLPSDRFFAERPEGSVSTLKIQRTQQEDSAVYLCASSLRGNPTYEQYFGPGTRLTVT.

This clone was counted between two and nine times. The DNA of the CDR3 is TGTGCCAGCAGCTTCTACTTGAACACCGGGGAGCTGTTTTTT. Protein product: CASSFYLNTGELFF. The rearrangement links TRBV7-2 to TRBJ2-2; D gene uncertain. This CDR3 has 14 residues. From germline, CDR1 is SGHTA and CDR2 FQGNSA. Trimming shortened V by 3 bases and J by 1 base, and 6 bases separated the two germline ends.